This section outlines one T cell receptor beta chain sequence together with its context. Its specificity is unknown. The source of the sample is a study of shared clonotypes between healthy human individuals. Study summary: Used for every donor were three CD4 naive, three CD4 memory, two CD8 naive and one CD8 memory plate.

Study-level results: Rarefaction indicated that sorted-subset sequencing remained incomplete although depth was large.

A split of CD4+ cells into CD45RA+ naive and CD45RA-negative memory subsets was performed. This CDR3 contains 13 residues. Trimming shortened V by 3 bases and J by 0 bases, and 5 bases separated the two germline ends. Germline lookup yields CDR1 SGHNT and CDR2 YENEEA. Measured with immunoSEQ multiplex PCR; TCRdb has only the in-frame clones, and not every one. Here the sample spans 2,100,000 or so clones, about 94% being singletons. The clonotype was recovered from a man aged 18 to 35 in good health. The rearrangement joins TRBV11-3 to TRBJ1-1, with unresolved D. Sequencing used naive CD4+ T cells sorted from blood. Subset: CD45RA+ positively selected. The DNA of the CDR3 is TGTGCCAGCAGCTTGTCGATGAACACTGAAGCTTTCTTT. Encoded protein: CASSLSMNTEAFF.